What follows are 7 T cell receptor beta chains derived from one specimen sequenced in a study of blood T cell repertoires in COVID-19. The assay was immunoSEQ multiplex PCR, and TCRdb's table has in-frame clones only and misses some. The data contain approximately 15,000 clones, approximately 88% of them seen just once; the ten biggest clones take up roughly 24%. Material for sequencing was peripheral blood. The receptors were sampled from a man aged 60-69 years with acute or convalescent COVID-19.

The V call is TRBV2, the J call TRBJ2-3; D may be TRBD2 (5 bases). Germline values: CDR1 SNHLY, CDR2 FYNNEI. The length of the CDR3 is 14 residues. Trimming cost V 6 bases and J 0 bases, with 10 bases left between them. The CDR3 loop reads CASSRRLSTDTQYF. In nucleotides, the CDR3 is TGTGCCAGCAGCCGTCGACTAAGCACAGATACGCAGTATTTT.

The rearrangement uses TRBV9 and TRBJ1-5; D is unclear. Germline lookup yields CDR1 SGDLS and CDR2 YYNGEE. V shed 3 bases and J shed 6 bases, with 13 bases lying between them. The CDR3 is 14 residues long. The CDR3 DNA reads as TGTGCCAGCAGCGGCGATCCCGGGTTTCAGCCCCAGCATTTT. Protein sequence: CASSGDPGFQPQHF.

The V and J genes are TRBV18 and TRBJ1-5; possible D gene TRBD1, 6 bases. V was trimmed by 5 bases and J by 5 bases, leaving 19 bases between them. Germline lookup yields CDR1 KGHSH and CDR2 LQKENI. The CDR3 extends over 16 amino acids. The CDR3 sequence: CASSGISGQLYQPQHF. The CDR3 coding sequence is TGTGCCAGCTCAGGGATTTCTGGACAGCTCTATCAGCCCCAGCATTTT.

The V gene is TRBV14, the J gene TRBJ1-6, with a tentative D call TRBD1 (5 bases). CDR3 length: 13 amino acids. Germline V gene sequence: CDR1 SGHDN, CDR2 FVKESK. V shed 10 bases and J shed 7 bases, with 14 bases lying between them. The CDR3 nucleotides are TGTGCCAACCTTGCCAGGGTAAATTCACCCCTCCACTTT. It yields the protein CANLARVNSPLHF.

V is TRBV18 and J is TRBJ2-5; 8 bases match TRBD2. Germline CDR1 and CDR2: KGHSH and LQKENI. The CDR3 runs 14 residues. The J segment lost 0 bases and the V segment lost 3 bases, leaving 0 bases of the junction unmatched. CDR3 residues: CASSPGLDQETQYF. The CDR3 DNA is TGTGCCAGCTCACCGGGACTAGACCAAGAGACCCAGTACTTC.

The V call is TRBV5-4, the J call TRBJ1-1, with D perhaps TRBD1 (6 bases). Germline lookup yields CDR1 SGHNT and CDR2 YYREEE (reference sequence). The CDR3 runs to 15 residues. V was clipped by 2 bases and J by 4 bases, with 15 bases between them. CDR3 bases: TGTGCCAGCAGCTTCGGGGGGCGGCGGAGCACTGAAGCTTTCTTT. As protein: CASSFGGRRSTEAFF.

V and J are TRBV5-1 and TRBJ1-1; D is perhaps TRBD1 (6 bases). Germline V gives CDR1 SGHRS, CDR2 YFSETQ. CDR3 size: 16 residues. Trimming took off 0 bases at V and 4 bases at J, with 16 bases between the two ends. CDR3: CASSLENGGASTEAFF. CDR3 nucleotide sequence: TGCGCCAGCAGCTTGGAGAACGGGGGGGCAAGCACTGAAGCTTTCTTT.